The clone carrying this TCR beta chain was seen a single time. The use of genomic DNA as template underpinned the TCR beta VDJ and CDR3 profiling. TCRdb itself ran the reads through MiXCR, one entry per CDR3 protein. Of fewer than 150,000 distinct CDR3 sequences listed, about half are singletons. The data derive from a study of CD8+CD57+ T cells in acquired aplastic anemia. The sample comprised sorted CD4+, CD8+, or CD8+CD57+ T cells (not recorded which) from PBMCs. The source is a human donor in good health, serving as a control.

CDR3 DNA: TGTGCCAGCAGCTCGGGGACTAGCGGGGGTATGTACGAGCAGTACTTC. This sequence encodes CASSSGTSGGMYEQYF. V is TRBV11-1 and J is TRBJ2-7; 14 bases are a match to TRBD2. Germline CDR1 is SGHAT and CDR2 is FQDESV (reference sequence). V lost 4 bases and J lost 4; bases outside the gene matches: 6. The CDR3 spans 16 residues.